This T cell receptor beta chain was identified in a study of OX40 agonist ivuxolimab in advanced cancers. A note on the overall study: Ivuxolimab was a fully human IgG2 agonistic monoclonal antibody targeting the costimulatory receptor OX40 (CD134). Intravenous ivuxolimab was administered to patients every 2 weeks at six dose levels: 0.01, 0.1, 0.3, 1.5, 3 and 10 mg/kg. Among the roughly 50 dose-escalation patients, about 19 had hepatocellular carcinoma, approximately 15 melanoma, 9 renal cell carcinoma and 9 head and neck cancer. A male proportion of 82.7% and a mean age of approximately 62 years, ranging from roughly 23 to 79, were recorded for the dose-escalation cohort. Patients were allowed to have had prior anti-PD-1, anti-PD-L1 or anti-CTLA-4 therapy, and more than 35% of the dose-escalation patients had been treated with checkpoint inhibitors. Partial responses occurred in three dose-escalation patients: two with cutaneous melanoma and one with hepatocellular carcinoma. The purpose of peripheral TCRbeta sequencing was to test whether ivuxolimab changed TCR sequence diversity and led to clonal T-cell expansion. The monotherapy dose-escalation portion (N = 52 patients) of the phase I ivuxolimab trial is reported in the paper.

The germline V gene supplies CDR1 SGDLS and CDR2 YYNGEE. V has 0 bases trimmed and J has 4 bases trimmed; junction bases matching no gene number 7. The CDR3 has 17 amino acids, counting the end cysteine and phenylalanine. This entry keeps only the CDR3 DNA: 51 bases, framed from base 1. Summary of the overall study and its limitations: At doses of 0.1 to 3.0 mg/kg, clonal expansion of both CD4+ and CD8+ blood T cells was observed from baseline to week 6. Low levels of normalized T-cell clonal expansion were also seen in some patients who did not respond. Which antigens the clonally expanded peripheral T cells were specific for was not determined. In the 0.1-3.0 mg/kg groups, partial responders were among the patients with the lowest normalized peripheral clonal expansion, particularly in CD8+ T cells. On average, CD8+ T cells showed more expanded clones than CD4+ T cells after ivuxolimab.

The trial excluded patients who had a history of autoimmune disease or who were on systemic immunosuppression. Peripheral blood for TCR sequencing was drawn from every dose cohort at baseline, at cycle 4 day 1 and at cycle 7 day 1. The samples were drawn from a first-in-human, open-label, multicenter phase I dose-escalation trial of ivuxolimab. Adults with locally advanced or metastatic melanoma, renal cell, hepatocellular, or head and neck squamous cell carcinoma were enrolled in the trial. CD4+ and CD8+ T cells were sorted separately from peripheral blood before TCR sequencing. This clone appeared a single time. This clone's antigen is unknown. There are no base qualities to consult, and no much larger clone falls within one base. Genomic DNA was extracted from sorted cells for sequencing of the TCRbeta CDR3 region. TCRbeta CDR3 regions were sequenced using the immunoSEQ Assay. The immuneACCESS repertoire file appears here via TCRdb, limited to in-frame rearrangements. These files lack a portion of the clones; in checked studies, under half of the deficit traces to unresolved V genes, and the cause of the others is not known. The sample yields 15,000 to 25,000 clones; 84% were counted once. The ten largest make up approximately 15% of the sample.

The sequences come from CD4+ or CD8+ T cells sorted from blood, collected in a trial of the OX40 agonist ivuxolimab. The sequence came from an adult with an advanced solid tumor such as melanoma, head and neck, liver or kidney cancer. The chain employs TRBV9 and TRBJ2-2; 9 middle bases align to TRBD1. The CDR3 protein sequence reads: CASSVARGTGPTGELFF. The DNA sequence reads TGTGCCAGCAGCGTAGCTCGTGGGACAGGGCCCACCGGGGAGCTGTTTTTT.